This TCR beta chain is from a study of blood T cell repertoires in COVID-19. Study as a whole: Sites across the United States, Italy and Spain contributed samples from acute and convalescent COVID-19. In each case, the material was cDNA or gDNA derived from T cells, B-cell-depleted T cells, or PBMCs.

How the authors handled the data: Cell counts per sample came from amplifying reference gene primers. Using immunoSEQ multiplex PCR, the repertoire was profiled, and TCRdb retains in-frame clones only, with some absent. Clone size and V and J calls were adopted from that table, with D and trimming inferred from the DNA. The repertoire includes tens of thousands of clones, roughly 87% of them detected once, and about 4% sits in the top ten. The specimen sequenced was peripheral blood. This TCR was recovered from a man in his fifties or sixties with acute or convalescent COVID-19.

The CDR3 DNA follows: TGTGCCAGCAGCCAATATGGGGCTAGCGGGAGGGGTGACATTCAGTACTTC. Its protein is CASSQYGASGRGDIQYF. The V gene is TRBV3-1 (or the pseudogene TRBV3-2), the J gene TRBJ2-4; 12 bases fit TRBD2. CDR3 length: 17 amino acids. Germline assignment: CDR1 LGHDT and CDR2 YNNKEL (reference sequence). Unmatched junction bases numbered 10, after V lost 2 bases and J lost 8 bases.